This T cell receptor beta chain was retrieved from a study of naive and memory T cell subsets (TCRdb year 2017). General notes on the study: An open-source, UMI-based TCR alpha and beta sequencing pipeline was applied to sorted naive and memory peripheral blood T cell subsets. RNA was DNase-treated and reverse transcribed with TCR constant-region primers, mostly using SuperScript III. The functional CMV T cell responses agreed completely with IgG serology results. What the work shows at the level of the full study, not this receptor alone: TCR abundance followed a power law whose exponent differed between naive and memory subsets but was consistent across the three individuals. The repertoire findings for the naive and memory subsets could not be validated against a ground truth, as none was available. RNA-based TCR counts may be affected by expression changes linked to T cell activation and differentiation. In both CD4 and CD8 cells, going from naive through CM, EM and EMRA, the Gini index went up while Shannon and inverse Simpson diversity went down. Once error correction was done, more than 90% of naive TCR sequences showed up just once, which made the naive abundance distributions much steeper than those of the memory subsets. Single alpha or beta chain sequences, rather than paired alpha/beta receptors, were used to define clonotypes.

A word on this clonotype: The antigen this receptor binds is unknown. It has no much larger one-base neighbor in the sample; base qualities were not kept.

From the second PCR step onward, the TCR alpha chain libraries and the TCR beta chain libraries were amplified separately. The CMV status of each donor was determined by measuring IFNgamma production from CD4+ T cells after fresh PBMCs had been stimulated overnight with CMV viral lysate. Miltenyi beads were used first to positively select CD4 T cells, and CD8 T cells were then positively selected from the CD4-negative fraction. Cells were stained for CD3, CD4, CD8, CD45RA, CD27 and a live/dead dye and were sorted on a BD Aria II into four subsets based on CD45RA and CD27. A few healthy volunteers provided blood, and each donor's sample was split into CD4 and CD8 T cells and then further divided into four differentiation subsets. Roughly 0.12 L of peripheral blood was taken from each donor, and PBMC were separated by density-gradient centrifugation on Ficoll-Paque PLUS. Sorted cells were lysed in RLT buffer, and RNA was extracted with a Qiagen RNeasy kit and stored at -80°C.

The protocol used for the library was UMI-ligation and nested PCR. The beta constant-region primer consisted of an equimolar mixture of two oligonucleotides that together covered TRBC1 and TRBC2. The ligated cDNA went through four rounds of PCR with nested alpha and beta constant-region primers together with the SP2 primer. T4 RNA ligase 1 ligated a single-stranded oligonucleotide carrying the SP2 primer and a 12-nucleotide UMI to the cDNA 3' end. The ligation reaction was incubated at 16°C for roughly 19-24 hours. PCR2 was usually performed as a SYBR Green qPCR and halted at a preset threshold so that over-amplification would not occur. All purifications after the first were performed with Agencourt AMPure XP magnetic beads. Library quantification was done by Qubit, followed by a TapeStation check on which the main peak was expected at around 650 bp. Pooled libraries were sequenced on an Illumina MiSeq with v2 2x251 paired-end kits, typically giving about 0.9-2.1 million reads per sample. Each sample was pooled at 4 to 5 nM, and about 4.5-8% PhiX was included to help cluster recognition. In the original analysis: V and J genes were assigned to Demultiplexor-processed FASTQ reads by Decombinator through tag matching, with a single base-pair mismatch being allowed. Collapsinator relied on UMIs to fix sequencing errors as well as frequency errors caused by PCR heterogeneity. TCRs were translated and CDR3s were extracted from the conserved cysteine to the FGXG phenylalanine by CDR3Translator, with non-productive sequences being flagged. Gini, Shannon entropy and inverse Simpson indices were computed after subsampling the repertoires to the same number of UMI-defined TCRs. Within the linear range, a power law was fitted by maximum likelihood to the distributions of clonotype abundance. When run on a single naive CD8 sample, MIGEC and the pipeline yielded similar UMI counts, similar unique TCR numbers and similar clonal distributions. The repertoires were searched for roughly 7,000 CMV-associated CDR3 sequences that had been compiled from VDJdb and a published dataset. TCRdb took the public reads, trimmed them with fastp at Q25, ran MiXCR for clone calling and kept in-frame beta chains. Under each unique CDR3 protein, matching rows form one entry showing the most common genes and DNA. The V and J calls were not made by the authors but by TCRdb's processing. The sample table lists more than 100,000 distinct CDR3 sequences, roughly 36% of them with a count of one. In total, the top ten clones hold 0.9% of the sample.

Spanning cysteine to phenylalanine, the CDR3 consists of 14 amino acids. Of the read, only the CDR3 DNA is kept; its 42 bases are in frame from base 1. CDR1 and CDR2 are read off the germline V gene as SGHVS and FQNEAQ. The trim is 5 bases for V and 0 bases for J, with a gap of 10 bases between the germline ends. The clonotype comes from a human donor in good health. The chain uses TRBV7-8 and TRBJ1-1; the D segment could be TRBD1, given 6 matching bases. Input material: central memory CD4+ T cells from blood. What this sample's cell subset or site label stands for: central memory, CD45RA- CD27+. Read as DNA, the sequence is TGTGCCAGCAGCCCAGGGGCAATGAACACTGAAGCTTTCTTT. Translated, this is CASSPGAMNTEAFF.